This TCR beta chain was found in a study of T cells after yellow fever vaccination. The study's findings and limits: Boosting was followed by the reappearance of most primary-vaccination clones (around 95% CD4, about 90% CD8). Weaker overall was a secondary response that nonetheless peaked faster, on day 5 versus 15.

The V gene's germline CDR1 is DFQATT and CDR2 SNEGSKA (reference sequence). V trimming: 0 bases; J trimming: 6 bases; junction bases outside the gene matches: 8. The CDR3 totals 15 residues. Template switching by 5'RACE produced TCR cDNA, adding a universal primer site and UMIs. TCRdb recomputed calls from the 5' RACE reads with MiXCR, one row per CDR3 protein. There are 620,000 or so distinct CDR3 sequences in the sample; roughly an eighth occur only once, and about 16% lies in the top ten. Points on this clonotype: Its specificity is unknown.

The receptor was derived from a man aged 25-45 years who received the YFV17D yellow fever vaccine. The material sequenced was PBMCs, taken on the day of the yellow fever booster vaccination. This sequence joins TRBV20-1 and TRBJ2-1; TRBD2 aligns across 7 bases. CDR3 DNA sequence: TGCAGTGCTAGAGATGGGCTAGCGGACTCCAATGAGCAGTTCTTC. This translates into CSARDGLADSNEQFF.